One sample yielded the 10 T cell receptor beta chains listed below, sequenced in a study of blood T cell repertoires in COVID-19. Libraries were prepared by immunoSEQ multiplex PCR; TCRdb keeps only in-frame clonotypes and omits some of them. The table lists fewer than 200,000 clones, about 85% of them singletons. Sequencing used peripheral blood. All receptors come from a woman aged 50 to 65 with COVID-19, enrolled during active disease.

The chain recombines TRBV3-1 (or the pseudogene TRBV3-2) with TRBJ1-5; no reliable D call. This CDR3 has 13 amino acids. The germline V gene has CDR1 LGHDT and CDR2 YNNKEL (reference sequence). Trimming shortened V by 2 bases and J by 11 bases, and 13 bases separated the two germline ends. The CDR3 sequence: CASSQIRSASQHF. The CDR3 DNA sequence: TGTGCCAGCAGCCAAATACGGAGTGCGTCCCAGCATTTT.

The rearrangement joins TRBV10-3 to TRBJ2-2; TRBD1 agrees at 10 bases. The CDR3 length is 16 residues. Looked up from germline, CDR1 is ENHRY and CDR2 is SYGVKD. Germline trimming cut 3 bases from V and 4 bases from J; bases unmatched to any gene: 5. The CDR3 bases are TGTGCCATCAGTGATTCAAGGACAGGGGGCACCGGGGAGCTGTTTTTT. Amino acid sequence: CAISDSRTGGTGELFF.

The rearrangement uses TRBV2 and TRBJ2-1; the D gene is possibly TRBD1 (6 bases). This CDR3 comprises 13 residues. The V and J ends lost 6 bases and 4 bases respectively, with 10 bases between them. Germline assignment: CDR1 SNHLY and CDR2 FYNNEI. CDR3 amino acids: CASSLDSYNEQFF. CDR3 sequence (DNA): TGTGCCAGCAGCCTGGACAGTTACAATGAGCAGTTCTTC.

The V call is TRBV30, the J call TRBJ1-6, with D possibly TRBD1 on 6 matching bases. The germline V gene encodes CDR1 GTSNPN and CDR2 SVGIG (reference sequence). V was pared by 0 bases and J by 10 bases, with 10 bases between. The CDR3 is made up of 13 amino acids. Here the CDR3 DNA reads TGTGCCTGGAGTGTACAGGGTGACTCACCCCTCCACTTT. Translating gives CAWSVQGDSPLHF.

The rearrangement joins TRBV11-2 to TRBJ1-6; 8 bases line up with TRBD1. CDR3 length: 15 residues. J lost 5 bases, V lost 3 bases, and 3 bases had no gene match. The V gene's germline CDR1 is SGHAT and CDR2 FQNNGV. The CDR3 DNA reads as TGTGCCAGCAGCTTTGGCAGGGGGCATAATTCACCCCTCCACTTT. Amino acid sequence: CASSFGRGHNSPLHF. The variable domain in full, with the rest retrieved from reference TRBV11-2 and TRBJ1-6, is EAGVAQSPRYKIIEKRQSVAFWCNPISGHATLYWYQQILGQGPKLLIQFQNNGVVDDSQLPKDRFSAERLKGVDSTLKIQPAKLEDSAVYLCASSFGRGHNSPLHFGNGTRLTVT.

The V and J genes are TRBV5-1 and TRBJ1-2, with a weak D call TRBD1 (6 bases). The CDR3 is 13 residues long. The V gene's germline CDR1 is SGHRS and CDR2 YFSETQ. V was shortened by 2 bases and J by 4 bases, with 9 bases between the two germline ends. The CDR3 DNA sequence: TGCGCCAGCAGCTTTGACAGGACCTATGGCTACACCTTC. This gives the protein CASSFDRTYGYTF.

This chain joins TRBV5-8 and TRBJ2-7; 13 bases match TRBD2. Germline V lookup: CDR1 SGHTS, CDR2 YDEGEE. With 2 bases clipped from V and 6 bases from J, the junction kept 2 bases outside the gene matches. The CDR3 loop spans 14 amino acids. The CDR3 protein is CASSLRLAGGEQYF. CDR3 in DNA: TGTGCCAGCAGCTTACGACTAGCGGGGGGCGAGCAGTACTTC. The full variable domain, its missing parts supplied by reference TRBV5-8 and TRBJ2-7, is EAGVTQSPTHLIKTRGQQATLRCSPISGHTSVYWYQQALGLGLQFLLWYDEGEERNRGNFPPRFSGRQFPNYSSELNVNALELEDSALYLCASSLRLAGGEQYFGPGTRLTVT.

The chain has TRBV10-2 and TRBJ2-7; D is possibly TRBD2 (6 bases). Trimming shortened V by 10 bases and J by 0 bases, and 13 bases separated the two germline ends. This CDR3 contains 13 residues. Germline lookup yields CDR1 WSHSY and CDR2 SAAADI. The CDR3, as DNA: TGCGCCACCTCAAGCGGGCCCTCCTACGAGCAGTACTTC. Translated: CATSSGPSYEQYF.

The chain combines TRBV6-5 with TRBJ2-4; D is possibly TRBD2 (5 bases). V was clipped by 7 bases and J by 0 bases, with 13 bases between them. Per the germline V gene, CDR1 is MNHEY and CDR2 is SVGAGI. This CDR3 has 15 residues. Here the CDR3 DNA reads TGTGCCAGCAACTCAGCGGTCCTAGCCAAAAACATTCAGTACTTC. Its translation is CASNSAVLAKNIQYF.

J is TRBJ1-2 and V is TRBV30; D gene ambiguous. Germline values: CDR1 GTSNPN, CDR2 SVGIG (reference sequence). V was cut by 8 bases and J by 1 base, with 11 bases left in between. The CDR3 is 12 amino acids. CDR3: CATSPGNYGYTF. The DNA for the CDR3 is TGTGCCACAAGCCCGGGTAACTATGGCTACACCTTC.